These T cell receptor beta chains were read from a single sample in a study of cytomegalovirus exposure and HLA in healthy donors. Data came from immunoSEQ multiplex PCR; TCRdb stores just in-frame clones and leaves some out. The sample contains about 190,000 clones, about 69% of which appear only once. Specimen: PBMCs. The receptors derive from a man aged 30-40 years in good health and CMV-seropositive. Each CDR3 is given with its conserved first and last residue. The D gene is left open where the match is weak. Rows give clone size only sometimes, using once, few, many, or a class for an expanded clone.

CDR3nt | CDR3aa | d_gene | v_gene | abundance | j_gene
TGTGCCAGTAGGGACAGGGGACATCAGCCCCAGCATTTT | CASRDRGHQPQHF | TRBD1 | TRBV19 | NA | TRBJ1-5
TGTGCCAGCAGCGTAGGACTTGGGTTTGGAGAGACCCAGTACTTC | CASSVGLGFGETQYF | NA | TRBV9 | once | TRBJ2-5
TGTGCCTGGAGTGCCAGGGGTGGGGGATCCTACGAGCAGTACTTC | CAWSARGGGSYEQYF | NA | TRBV30 | once | TRBJ2-7
TGTGCCAGCAGCGTAGGGGGTAGCGGGAGGGGCGATACGCAGTATTTT | CASSVGGSGRGDTQYF | TRBD2 | TRBV9 | NA | TRBJ2-3
TGCGCCAGCAGCCACGACCGGGGGAGCTACGAGCAGTACTTC | CASSHDRGSYEQYF | NA | TRBV4-3 | NA | TRBJ2-7
TGCGCCAGCAGCCCGCGGGGTGAGGGCTCTGGGGCCAACGTCCTGACTTTC | CASSPRGEGSGANVLTF | NA | TRBV5-1 | NA | TRBJ2-6
TGTGCCAGCAACCTCTATGGAGGAAATGAGCAGTTCTTC | CASNLYGGNEQFF | NA | TRBV5-4 | few | TRBJ2-1
TGTGCCAGCAGTTTGATCGCGGGGGCCCAGTACTTC | CASSLIAGAQYF | TRBD2 | TRBV28 | NA | TRBJ2-5
TGTGCCAGTATGGGAGGGCCGAGATACGAGCAGTACTTC | CASMGGPRYEQYF | TRBD2 | TRBV28 | once | TRBJ2-7
TGTGCCACCAGCAGAGATCTCGGGGTGAACACTGAAGCTTTCTTT | CATSRDLGVNTEAFF | NA | TRBV15 | NA | TRBJ1-1
TGTGCCAGCAGCCCCGCCGGGACTGGCCTCTACAATGAGCAGTTCTTC | CASSPAGTGLYNEQFF | NA | TRBV6-6 | once | TRBJ2-1
TGTGCCAGCAGCGTTAGACAGGACTCTAACTATGGCTACACCTTC | CASSVRQDSNYGYTF | NA | TRBV9 | once | TRBJ1-2
TGCGCCAGCAGCATAGCCGGGACAGAAGAGACCCAGTACTTC | CASSIAGTEETQYF | TRBD1 | TRBV5-1 | NA | TRBJ2-5
TGTGCCACCAGCCCCTCGGGGAGCTTGAACTATGGCTACACCTTC | CATSPSGSLNYGYTF | NA | TRBV15 | NA | TRBJ1-2
TGTGCCAGCAGTTTCGATGGGGGGTGGTATGGCTACACCTTC | CASSFDGGWYGYTF | NA | TRBV27 | NA | TRBJ1-2
TGTGCCAGCAGCGTAGTAGCGGGACGCACAGATACGCAGTATTTT | CASSVVAGRTDTQYF | TRBD2 | TRBV9 | NA | TRBJ2-3
TGTGCCAGCAGCTTAGTATGGGGACAGGACCTTTTAGGCTATGGCTACACCTTC | CASSLVWGQDLLGYGYTF | TRBD1 | TRBV7-2 | NA | TRBJ1-2
TGTGCCAGCAGCTTAGGAGGGGGCGCGAATGGATCACCCCTCCACTTT | CASSLGGGANGSPLHF | TRBD1 | TRBV7-6 | NA | TRBJ1-6
TGTGCCAGCAGCGCGAGACGGGACTATGGCTACACCTTC | CASSARRDYGYTF | NA | TRBV7-6 | NA | TRBJ1-2
TGTGCCAGCAGTGATTTAGGGAGCGGGCAGCCCCAGCATTTT | CASSDLGSGQPQHF | NA | TRBV6-1 | few | TRBJ1-5
TGTGCCAGCAGCTCCGGGACAGGCGGCAATCAGCCCCAGCATTTT | CASSSGTGGNQPQHF | TRBD1 | TRBV7-9 | few | TRBJ1-5
TGTGTCAGCAGCTCAGGACTAGCGGGAGGGTCCTACAATGAGCAGTTCTTC | CVSSSGLAGGSYNEQFF | TRBD2 | TRBV13 | NA | TRBJ2-1
TGTGCCAGCAACCTAGGACAGGGCGGATTTGGGACCCAGTACTTC | CASNLGQGGFGTQYF | NA | TRBV21-1 | NA | TRBJ2-5
TGTGCCAGCAGCTTATTGTATACAGGGGCGGGTGAAGAGACCCAGTACTTC | CASSLLYTGAGEETQYF | TRBD1 | TRBV5-8 | NA | TRBJ2-5
TGTGCCAGCAGTTTCAGGGGCCCTGGAAACACCATATATTTT | CASSFRGPGNTIYF | NA | TRBV27 | few | TRBJ1-3
TGTGCCAGCTCACCCAGAAACACTGAAGCTTTCTTT | CASSPRNTEAFF | NA | TRBV18 | NA | TRBJ1-1
TGTGCCATCAGTACTAGCGGGGAAGGCACAGATACGCAGTATTTT | CAISTSGEGTDTQYF | TRBD2 | TRBV10-3 | NA | TRBJ2-3
TGTGCCAGCCTCTCCACCCGACTAGCGATGAACTTC | CASLSTRLAMNF | TRBD2 | TRBV28 | few | TRBJ2-7
TGTGCCAGCAGCGCCCCGAGCGGGAGTGAGCAGTTCTTC | CASSAPSGSEQFF | TRBD2 | TRBV9 | NA | TRBJ2-1
TGTGCCAGCAGCGTAGGGGGTCAGGGGCAGGGGCAGTACTTC | CASSVGGQGQGQYF | NA | TRBV9 | once | TRBJ2-7
TGTGCCAGCGGGGGGGGCGTCTGGAGAGAGACCCAGTACTTC | CASGGGVWRETQYF | NA | TRBV7-6 | NA | TRBJ2-5
TGTGCCAGCAGCCCGGGACTAGCGGTAGGGTTAGGCTACGAGCAGTACTTC | CASSPGLAVGLGYEQYF | TRBD2 | TRBV5-4 | NA | TRBJ2-7
TGTGCCAGCAGTTTCCTGACTAGTAAGGAGACCCAGTACTTC | CASSFLTSKETQYF | NA | TRBV6-5 | NA | TRBJ2-5
TGTGCCAGCCACACAGGGGGCACTGAAGCTTTCTTT | CASHTGGTEAFF | TRBD1 | TRBV27 | few | TRBJ1-1
TGTGCCAGCAGCGTAAGGGGGCCGCGCACAGATACGCAGTATTTT | CASSVRGPRTDTQYF | TRBD1 | TRBV9 | NA | TRBJ2-3
TGTGCCAGCTCCTCAGGCAGGGGGTACGAGCAGTACTTC | CASSSGRGYEQYF | TRBD1 | TRBV6-5 | NA | TRBJ2-7